The 5 T cell receptor beta chains listed next were all sequenced from one sample in a study of response to subunit inactivated influenza vaccine (dated by TCRdb to between 2017 and 2018). The library was produced with RT-PCR. Sequenced on an Illumina HiSeq 2500. Through fastp at Q25 and MiXCR, TCRdb rebuilt clones from the public reads, retaining in-frame beta chains. Rows are combined by CDR3 protein, so each entry shows the most common genes and DNA. This sample has approximately 680,000 distinct CDR3 sequences in its table, and 15% to 19% of those were observed once. Roughly 10% of the sample rests with the top ten. Source: PBMCs from blood, taken roughly 12 days after vaccination. Source of these receptors: a man in his forties or fifties who received an inactivated influenza vaccine. Donor details come from another sample of the same person, matched by shared clones.

The chain has TRBV7-6 and TRBJ2-1; D remains ambiguous. This CDR3 has 16 amino acids. V was clipped by 4 bases and J by 1 base, with 14 bases between them. Germline V lookup: CDR1 SGHVS, CDR2 FNYEAQ. The CDR3 coding sequence is TGTGCCAGCAGCTCAATCGGTGGACCTTCCTACAATGAGCAGTTCTTC. Translating gives CASSSIGGPSYNEQFF.

The rearrangement links TRBV27 to TRBJ1-5, with D uncertain. With 4 bases removed from V and 2 bases from J, the gap between germline ends came to 18 bases. The CDR3 length is 17 residues. Germline CDR1 is MNHEY and CDR2 is SMNVEV (reference sequence). The chain's CDR3 is CASSSTNSVVGNQPQHF. The CDR3 nucleotides read TGTGCCAGCAGTTCCACTAATAGTGTGGTTGGCAATCAGCCCCAGCATTTT.

The rearrangement joins TRBV5-1 to TRBJ2-3; tentatively, D is TRBD2 (5 bases). V was shortened by 4 bases and J by 0 bases, with 27 bases between the two germline ends. The V gene's germline CDR1 is SGHRS and CDR2 YFSETQ. The CDR3 sequence is 20 residues long. The CDR3 region is CASSLPQSGTGITSTDTQYF. The CDR3, as DNA: TGCGCCAGCAGCCTACCCCAATCCGGTACGGGGATAACTAGCACAGATACGCAGTATTTT.

The chain is built from TRBV9 and TRBJ2-1; D call uncertain. The ends were cut back, 2 bases at V and 7 bases at J, with 10 bases in the middle. Germline-derived CDR1 and CDR2 are SGDLS and YYNGEE. The CDR3 length is 13 residues. CDR3 region: CASSVYPVNEQFF. In DNA form, the CDR3 reads TGTGCCAGCAGCGTCTATCCCGTTAATGAGCAGTTCTTC.

The table lists this clonotype with a few counts. V is TRBV2 and J is TRBJ2-2; 8 bases map to TRBD2. The CDR3 is 15 amino acids. Trimming took 4 bases from V and 4 from J; bases not matched to a gene: 5. Germline V CDR1 and CDR2: SNHLY, FYNNEI. The CDR3 bases are TGTGCCAGCAGTGGTAAACTAGCGGCCACCGGGGAGCTGTTTTTT. It encodes CASSGKLAATGELFF. Full variable domain (rest looked up from reference TRBV2 and TRBJ2-2): EPEVTQTPSHQVTQMGQEVILRCVPISNHLYFYWYRQILGQKVEFLVSFYNNEISEKSEIFDDQFSVERPDGSNFTLKIRSTKLEDSAMYFCASSGKLAATGELFFGEGSRLTVL.